The 29 T cell receptor beta chains below all came from one sample that was sequenced in a study of blood T cell repertoires in COVID-19. Profiling relied on immunoSEQ multiplex PCR, and the TCRdb table lists in-frame clones only, not all of them. This sample yields roughly 120,000 clones, of which 70% to 85% are seen a single time; less than 9% belongs to the top ten. Sequencing was performed on peripheral blood. The receptor source for this set is a man between 65 and 85 years old with active or convalescent COVID-19.

V is TRBV19 and J is TRBJ2-3; 16 nucleotides align to TRBD2. CDR1 LNHDA and CDR2 SQIVND come from the germline V gene (reference sequence). The CDR3 has 17 amino acids. V trimming: 6 bases; J trimming: 5 bases; junction bases outside the gene matches: 8. The CDR3 coding sequence is TGTGCCAGTAGCCCGGGGACTAGCGGGAGGGCAATAGATACGCAGTATTTT. It specifies CASSPGTSGRAIDTQYF.

The chain is built from TRBV3-1 (or the pseudogene TRBV3-2) and TRBJ1-1, with D perhaps TRBD1 (5 bases). The CDR3 has 15 residues. Trimming shortened V by 7 bases and J by 0 bases, and 15 bases separated the two germline ends. Germline V lookup: CDR1 LGHDT, CDR2 YNNKEL (reference sequence). CDR3 in amino acids: CASNKKRGMNTEAFF. The CDR3 DNA follows: TGTGCCAGCAACAAAAAACGGGGGATGAACACTGAAGCTTTCTTT.

For the CDR3, the DNA is TGCGCCAGCAGCTCCGGACAGGGTAGGAACTATGGCTACACCTTC. The encoded protein is CASSSGQGRNYGYTF. The rearrangement uses TRBV5-1 and TRBJ1-2, with 8 bases fitting TRBD1. The junction had 6 bases not matched to a gene; V was cut back by 3 bases and J by 2 bases. The CDR3 runs to 15 residues. From germline, CDR1 is SGHRS and CDR2 YFSETQ.

The chain has TRBV2 and TRBJ1-2, with D tentatively TRBD1 (6 bases). V dropped 0 bases and J dropped 3 bases, with 11 bases sitting between them. Germline values: CDR1 SNHLY, CDR2 FYNNEI. The CDR3 is made up of 15 amino acids. CDR3 nucleotide sequence: TGTGCCAGCAGTGAAGCCGGCAGGGGTTACTATGGCTACACCTTC. This sequence encodes CASSEAGRGYYGYTF.

This clone was counted once. The chain employs TRBV19 and TRBJ2-7; 7 bases align to TRBD1. The germline V gene encodes CDR1 LNHDA and CDR2 SQIVND (reference sequence). V gave up 2 bases and J gave up 2 bases; unmatched junction bases: 9. The CDR3 extends over 16 amino acids. The CDR3 nucleotides are TGTGCCAGTAGTATACCGCCAAACAGGGGTCCCTACGAGCAGTACTTC. It codes for CASSIPPNRGPYEQYF.

The V gene is TRBV5-4, the J gene TRBJ1-2; D remains ambiguous. Germline V CDR1 and CDR2: SGHNT, YYREEE (reference sequence). V dropped 0 bases and J dropped 8 bases, with 11 bases sitting between them. The CDR3 consists of 13 residues. The CDR3 loop is CASSLDRPAGYTF. The CDR3 nucleotides read TGTGCCAGCAGCTTGGATCGCCCAGCGGGCTACACCTTC. Using reference TRBV5-4 and TRBJ1-2 for the parts outside the CDR3, the full variable domain is ETGVTQSPTHLIKTRGQQVTLRCSSQSGHNTVSWYQQALGQGPQFIFQYYREEENGRGNFPPRFSGLQFPNYSSELNVNALELDDSALYLCASSLDRPAGYTFGSGTRLTVV.

V gene TRBV29-1 combines with J gene TRBJ1-2; maybe TRBD1 (6 bases). The V gene lost 6 bases and the J gene lost 8 bases, with 16 bases spanning the gap. CDR1 is SQVTM and CDR2 is ANQGSEA in the germline V gene. The CDR3 runs 12 residues. The CDR3 here is CSVETGAVGYTF. The DNA for the CDR3 is TGCAGCGTGGAGACAGGCGCCGTCGGCTACACCTTC.

The V gene is TRBV30, the J gene TRBJ2-2; unclear D gene. Trimming shortened V by 3 bases and J by 7 bases, and 9 bases separated the two germline ends. This CDR3 region has 12 residues. Looked up from germline, CDR1 is GTSNPN and CDR2 is SVGIG (reference sequence). CDR3 region: CAWRRVVGELFF. The CDR3 DNA reads as TGTGCCTGGAGACGCGTGGTCGGGGAGCTGTTTTTT.

The V and J genes are TRBV5-1 and TRBJ1-2, with a weak D call TRBD1 (5 bases). The V gene lost 3 bases and the J gene lost 8 bases, with 14 bases spanning the gap. Germline V gene lookup returns CDR1 SGHRS and CDR2 YFSETQ. The CDR3 has 13 amino acids. CDR3 nucleotide sequence: TGCGCCAGCAGCTCTGACGGGAGGGGCGGCTACACCTTC. Translated, it gives CASSSDGRGGYTF.

The chain combines TRBV29-1 with TRBJ1-2, with D possibly TRBD1 on 5 matching bases. Trimming removed 7 bases at V and 4 bases at J, with 13 bases between. The CDR3 covers 12 residues. CDR1 and CDR2 (germline): SQVTM, ANQGSEA. Here the CDR3 reads CSARDSRYGYTF. Written as DNA, the CDR3 is TGCAGCGCCAGGGACTCCCGCTATGGCTACACCTTC.

The chain combines TRBV3-1 (or the pseudogene TRBV3-2) with TRBJ1-3; 10 bases are a match to TRBD1. The CDR3 totals 14 residues. V shed 6 bases and J 8 bases; nucleotides not matched to a gene: 7. Germline values: CDR1 LGHDT, CDR2 YNNKEL (reference sequence). The CDR3: CASRRTGTGDTIYF. In DNA, the CDR3 is TGTGCCAGCAGGCGGACAGGGACAGGGGACACCATATATTTT.

V usage is TRBV12-3 or TRBV12-4 and J usage is TRBJ2-1; D is unresolved. This CDR3 has 13 amino acids. V was trimmed by 5 bases and J by 2 bases, leaving 7 bases between them. This CDR3 reads CASSLDTYNEQFF. Written as DNA, the CDR3 is TGTGCCAGCAGTCTAGACACCTACAATGAGCAGTTCTTC.

The chain couples TRBV4-2 to TRBJ1-3; D is uncertain. The CDR3 has 14 amino acids. V shed 1 base and J shed 4 bases, with 8 bases lying between them. Germline lookup yields CDR1 LGHNA and CDR2 YNFKEQ. For the CDR3, the DNA is TGTGCCAGCAGCCAAGGAGCAGCGGGAAACACCATATATTTT. It yields the protein CASSQGAAGNTIYF.

The chain carries TRBV7-3 and TRBJ2-3; tentative D call: TRBD2 (7 bases). Germline V gene lookup returns CDR1 SGHTA and CDR2 FQGTGA. V gave up 5 bases and J gave up 2 bases, with 20 bases separating them. The CDR3 is 17 amino acids. The CDR3 DNA follows: TGTGCCAGCAGCACGACTAGGTCGGGGGGACACACAGATACGCAGTATTTT. Translated: CASSTTRSGGHTDTQYF.

Regarding this clone: A read error may produce the germline difference seen at one junction end. The same CDR3 also results from other DNA sequences found in this sample. The chain has TRBV28 and TRBJ1-3, with D maybe TRBD1 (5 bases). CDR3 length equals 15 residues. Germline values: CDR1 MDHEN, CDR2 SYDVKM. CDR3 coding DNA: TGTGCCAGCAGTTTCCCGTCAGGGTCTGGAAACACTATATATTTT. It translates to CASSFPSGSGNTIYF.

This clone has just one count. The chain uses TRBV7-2 and TRBJ1-2, with TRBD1 matching 9 bases. V shed 5 bases and J 6 bases; nucleotides not matched to a gene: 10. Germline loops: CDR1 SGHTA, CDR2 FQGNSA. The CDR3 extends over 15 amino acids. CDR3 in DNA: TGTGCCAGCAGCCTTAGCGGAACAGGGGGCAATGGCTACACCTTC. As protein: CASSLSGTGGNGYTF.

V is TRBV21-1 and J is TRBJ2-7; no DNA check was done on the table's D call, TRBD2. TRBV21-1 is recorded as a pseudogene. The CDR3 sequence is 17 residues long. The CDR3 bases are TGTGCCAGCAGCAATGGCTTTCTAAGGAGGGTCCCCCACGAGCAGTACTTC. This translates into CASSNGFLRRVPHEQYF.

The rearrangement uses TRBV9 and TRBJ2-1, with D perhaps matching TRBD2 (6 bases). Per germline, CDR1 SGDLS and CDR2 YYNGEE. The CDR3 totals 16 residues. V lost 0 bases and J 1 base, leaving 11 bases between the germline ends. The CDR3 here is CASSVGFLASYNEQFF. The CDR3 DNA reads TGTGCCAGCAGCGTAGGTTTTCTAGCGTCCTACAATGAGCAGTTCTTC.

Written as DNA, the CDR3 is TGTGCCAGCAGTGAAGACCCAGGAATCTATGGCTACACCTTC. Its protein product is CASSEDPGIYGYTF. This sequence joins TRBV25-1 and TRBJ1-2, with D unresolved. There are 14 residues in the CDR3. Trimming shortened V by 2 bases and J by 4 bases, and 11 bases separated the two germline ends. Germline values: CDR1 MGHDK, CDR2 SYGVNS.

This clone showed up just a few times. CDR3 sequence reads: CASSSGPTRGYTF. DNA for the CDR3: TGTGCCAGTAGTTCCGGGCCTACTAGGGGCTACACCTTC. V gene TRBV19 combines with J gene TRBJ1-2; D ambiguous. The CDR3 covers 13 residues. Germline assignment: CDR1 LNHDA and CDR2 SQIVND (reference sequence). Trimming removed 5 bases at V and 8 bases at J, with 15 bases between.

The rearrangement uses TRBV7-3 and TRBJ2-3; TRBD2 is a possible D gene (7 bases). The CDR3 sequence is 14 residues long. V was trimmed by 3 bases and J by 4 bases, leaving 11 bases between them. Germline assignment: CDR1 SGHTA and CDR2 FQGTGA. The chain's CDR3 is CASSFRGGADTQYF. The DNA of the CDR3 is TGTGCCAGCAGCTTTCGCGGGGGCGCAGATACGCAGTATTTT.

This clone was seen just once. One end of the junction does not line up with germline, which may come from a read error. The genes are TRBV4-2 and TRBJ2-1; possibly TRBD1 for D (6 bases). Germline V gene data show CDR1 as LGHNA and CDR2 as YNFKEQ. CDR3 length: 18 residues. The DNA of the CDR3 is TGTGCCAGCAGCCAAGAACTCTCCGGGACAAACTTGTACAATGAGCTGTTCTTC. It is translated as CASSQELSGTNLYNELFF.

The V call is TRBV5-1, the J call TRBJ1-2; 9 nucleotides match TRBD1. There are 16 residues in the CDR3. Germline lookup yields CDR1 SGHRS and CDR2 YFSETQ. V dropped 4 bases and J dropped 3; count of bases not matched to a gene: 10. CDR3 sequence reads: CASSKGGQGIYYGYTF. The CDR3 region has the DNA TGCGCCAGCAGCAAGGGGGGACAGGGCATTTACTATGGCTACACCTTC.

This chain uses TRBV7-9 with TRBJ2-7, with TRBD2 matching over 9 bases. The ends lost 4 bases at V and 5 bases at J; junction bases unmatched: 6. The CDR3 sequence is 14 residues long. The germline V gene encodes CDR1 SEHNR and CDR2 FQNEAQ (reference sequence). The CDR3 nucleotides are TGTGCCAGCAGCTATAGCGGGAGTAGCAACGAGCAGTACTTC. It translates to CASSYSGSSNEQYF.

This chain connects TRBV6-6 to TRBJ1-5, with 8 bases fitting TRBD1. The V segment lost 6 bases and the J segment 3 bases; nucleotides outside the gene matches: 10. Germline CDR1 MNHNY, CDR2 SVGAGI (reference sequence). There are 16 residues in the CDR3. The CDR3 loop is CASSRRDRGYNQPQHF. The CDR3 DNA follows: TGTGCCAGCAGCAGAAGAGACAGGGGATACAATCAGCCCCAGCATTTT.

V and J are TRBV5-6 and TRBJ2-5; D unresolved. In germline, CDR1 is SGHDT, CDR2 YYEEEE. Trimming cost V 4 bases and J 3 bases, with 16 bases left between them. The CDR3 has 15 amino acids. CDR3 region: CASSPTPGVKETQYF. In nucleotides, the CDR3 is TGTGCCAGCAGCCCCACGCCAGGCGTAAAAGAGACCCAGTACTTC.

The CDR3 region has the DNA TGTGCCAGCAGTTTACTACAGACCTACGAGCAGTACTTC. Its translation: CASSLLQTYEQYF. The gene calls are TRBV28 and TRBJ2-7; no clear D. Trimming cost V 2 bases and J 2 bases, with 7 bases left between them. This CDR3 region has 13 residues. Per germline, CDR1 MDHEN and CDR2 SYDVKM.

This chain connects TRBV29-1 to TRBJ1-1; weak D call: TRBD1 (5 bases). Looked up from germline, CDR1 is SQVTM and CDR2 is ANQGSEA. The CDR3 is made up of 13 amino acids. V was pared by 7 bases and J by 0 bases, with 12 bases between. CDR3 nucleotides: TGCAGCGGGCAACAGGTGGTGAACACTGAAGCTTTCTTT. This codes for CSGQQVVNTEAFF.

V is TRBV7-2 and J is TRBJ2-1; D is uncertain. This CDR3 region has 13 residues. Trimming left V 4 bases short and J 8 bases short, with 12 bases between. Looked up from germline, CDR1 is SGHTA and CDR2 is FQGNSA. The CDR3 reads CASSSPIGDEQFF. As DNA, the CDR3 is TGTGCCAGCAGCTCCCCCATTGGAGATGAGCAGTTCTTC.